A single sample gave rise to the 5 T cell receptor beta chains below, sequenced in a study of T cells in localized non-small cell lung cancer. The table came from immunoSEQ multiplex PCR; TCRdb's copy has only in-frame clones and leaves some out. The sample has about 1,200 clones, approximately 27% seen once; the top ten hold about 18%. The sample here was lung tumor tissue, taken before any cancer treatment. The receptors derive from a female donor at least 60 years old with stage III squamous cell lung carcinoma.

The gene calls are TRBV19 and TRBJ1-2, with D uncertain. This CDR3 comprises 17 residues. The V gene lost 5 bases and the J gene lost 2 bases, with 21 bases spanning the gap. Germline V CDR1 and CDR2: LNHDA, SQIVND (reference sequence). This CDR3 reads CASSPLVLGSLNYGYTF. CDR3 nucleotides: TGTGCCAGTAGTCCCCTTGTTCTCGGCAGCCTGAACTATGGCTACACCTTC.

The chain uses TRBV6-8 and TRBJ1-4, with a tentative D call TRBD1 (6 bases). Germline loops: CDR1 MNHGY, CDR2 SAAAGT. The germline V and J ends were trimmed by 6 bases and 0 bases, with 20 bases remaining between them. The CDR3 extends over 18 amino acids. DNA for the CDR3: TGTGCCAGCAGGAGAGGACCGGGACAAGCTGCAACTAATGAAAAACTGTTTTTT. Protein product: CASRRGPGQAATNEKLFF.

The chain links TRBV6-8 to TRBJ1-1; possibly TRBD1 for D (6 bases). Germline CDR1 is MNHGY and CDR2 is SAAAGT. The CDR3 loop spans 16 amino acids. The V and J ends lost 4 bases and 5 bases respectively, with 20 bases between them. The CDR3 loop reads CASSFDDRRGRTEAFF. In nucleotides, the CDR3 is TGTGCCAGCAGTTTCGACGACAGGAGAGGTAGAACTGAAGCTTTCTTT.

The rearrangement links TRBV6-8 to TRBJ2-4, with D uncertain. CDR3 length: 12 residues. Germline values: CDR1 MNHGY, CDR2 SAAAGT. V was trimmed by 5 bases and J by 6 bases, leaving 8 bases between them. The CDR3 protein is CASSRPRNIQYF. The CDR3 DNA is TGTGCCAGCAGTCGCCCAAGAAACATTCAGTACTTC.

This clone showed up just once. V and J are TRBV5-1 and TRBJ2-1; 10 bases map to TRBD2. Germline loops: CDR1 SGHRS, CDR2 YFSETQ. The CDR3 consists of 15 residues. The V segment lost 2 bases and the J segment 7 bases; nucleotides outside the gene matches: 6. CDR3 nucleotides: TGCGCCAGCAGCTTTTCTCTAGCGGGAGCGAATGAGCAGTTCTTC. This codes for CASSFSLAGANEQFF.